This T cell receptor (beta chain) is drawn from a study of blood T cell repertoires in COVID-19. At the level of the study: T cells, B-cell-depleted T cells, or PBMCs supplied cDNA or gDNA.

The CDR3 runs 15 residues. The V segment lost 3 bases and the J segment 5 bases; nucleotides outside the gene matches: 5. Germline V lookup: CDR1 SGDLS, CDR2 YYNGEE. TCRdb's copy holds only in-frame clones and misses some; the assay was immunoSEQ multiplex PCR. The table includes fewer than 350,000 clones, under 95% detected once. The age range of participants was about 18 to 89 years, with residence in about two dozen US areas. Clinical histories supplied by participants themselves formed the basis of cohort assignment. What was sequenced was PBMCs or T cells enriched from blood (not recorded which). This receptor was identified in a woman in her forties with acute COVID-19. V is TRBV9 and J is TRBJ2-1, with 10 positions matching TRBD1. CDR3 sequence: CASSETGGANNEQFF. The CDR3 coding sequence is TGTGCCAGCAGCGAGACAGGGGGCGCTAACAATGAGCAGTTCTTC.